This TCR beta chain is from a study of T cells in Graves' hyperthyroidism and ophthalmopathy. In this sample, this clonotype turned up a few times. Amplification of TCR beta CDR3 regions was performed using RNA transcripts as template. RT-PCR in the first round (using the HTBI primer set) targeted the TCR CDR3. TCRdb re-called the multiplex PCR reads with MiXCR, one entry per CDR3 protein. The repertoire holds under 400,000 distinct CDR3 sequences, with 15% to 20% as singletons. The CDR3 covers 15 residues. CDR1 and CDR2 (germline): ENHRY, SYGVKD. Trimming pared 3 bases from V and 6 bases from J, leaving 15 bases between.

The origin of this receptor is a woman aged 50 to 60 with Graves' hyperthyroidism. The sequenced sample was blood. This sequence joins TRBV10-3 and TRBJ2-1; perhaps TRBD2 as D (6 bases). This CDR3 is CAISDLPSGVNEQFF. As DNA, the CDR3 is TGTGCCATCAGTGATCTCCCGTCGGGGGTCAATGAGCAGTTCTTC.